Listed below are T cell receptor beta chains from one sample, sequenced in a study of beta chain features in type 1 diabetes. The assay was immunoSEQ multiplex PCR, and TCRdb's table has in-frame clones only and misses some. This sample has about 660,000 clones, with roughly an eighth found just once. The specimen was naive CD4+ T cells from blood. These TCRs come from a man aged 18 to 30 with type 1 diabetes. CDR3s include the opening cysteine and the closing phenylalanine or tryptophan. The D gene is left open where the match is weak. Not every row has a clone size; where given, it reads once, few, many or a size class.

D gene: -; J gene: TRBJ2-6; clone size: few; V gene: TRBV29-1; CDR3 DNA: TGCAGCGTTGAGGGCGTGGGCCTCTCTGGGGCCAACGTCCTGACTTTC; CDR3 protein: CSVEGVGLSGANVLTF
D gene: TRBD2; J gene: TRBJ2-7; clone size: -; V gene: TRBV7-2; CDR3 DNA: TGTGCCAGCAGCTTAGTCCAAGCGGGAGCTGGCTACGAGCAGTACTTC; CDR3 protein: CASSLVQAGAGYEQYF
D gene: -; J gene: TRBJ2-7; clone size: -; V gene: TRBV4-3; CDR3 DNA: TGCGCCAGCAGCCAAGCCGTTCTTAGCTCCTACGAGCAGTACTTC; CDR3 protein: CASSQAVLSSYEQYF
D gene: TRBD2; J gene: TRBJ2-1; clone size: -; V gene: TRBV5-6; CDR3 DNA: TGTGCCAGCAGCTTGTCGGGGGGAAGCAATGAGCAGTTCTTC; CDR3 protein: CASSLSGGSNEQFF
D gene: -; J gene: TRBJ1-6; clone size: few; V gene: TRBV28; CDR3 DNA: TGTGCCAGCAGACTACAGGGAGGTAATTCACCCCTCCACTTT; CDR3 protein: CASRLQGGNSPLHF
D gene: TRBD1; J gene: TRBJ2-7; clone size: few; V gene: TRBV5-4; CDR3 DNA: TGTGCCAGCAGCTGGGGACAGGGAAGTAGTTACGAGCAGTACTTC; CDR3 protein: CASSWGQGSSYEQYF
D gene: -; J gene: TRBJ2-5; clone size: few; V gene: TRBV7-9; CDR3 DNA: TGTGCCAGCAGAAGGGGAGCCCAAGAGACCCAGTACTTC; CDR3 protein: CASRRGAQETQYF
D gene: TRBD1; J gene: TRBJ1-2; clone size: few; V gene: TRBV13; CDR3 DNA: TGTGCCAGCAGCGTCACCGGGACAGGGGCCTATGGCTACACCTTC; CDR3 protein: CASSVTGTGAYGYTF
D gene: -; J gene: TRBJ1-6; clone size: -; V gene: TRBV6-5; CDR3 DNA: TGTGCCAGCAGTGAAGCACCTCCCCTCCACTTT; CDR3 protein: CASSEAPPLHF
D gene: -; J gene: TRBJ2-3; clone size: few; V gene: TRBV6-5; CDR3 DNA: TGTGCCAGCAGCTCCGACAGTAGCACAGATACGCAGTATTTT; CDR3 protein: CASSSDSSTDTQYF
D gene: -; J gene: TRBJ1-5; clone size: few; V gene: TRBV10-3; CDR3 DNA: TGTGCCATCAGTCCTTCGGACCGAAATCAGCCCCAGCATTTT; CDR3 protein: CAISPSDRNQPQHF
D gene: -; J gene: TRBJ2-6; clone size: -; V gene: TRBV6-1; CDR3 DNA: TGTGCCAGCATCCCCCCTGGGGCCAACGTCCTGACTTTC; CDR3 protein: CASIPPGANVLTF
D gene: -; J gene: TRBJ2-2; clone size: -; V gene: TRBV28; CDR3 DNA: TGTGCCAGCAGCCGCGGAGTGGCCCTCGGGATCGGGGAGCTGTTTTTT; CDR3 protein: CASSRGVALGIGELFF
D gene: -; J gene: TRBJ2-3; clone size: -; V gene: TRBV7-9; CDR3 DNA: TGTGCCAGCAGCTTCCTGATGACAGGAACGCAGTATTTT; CDR3 protein: CASSFLMTGTQYF
D gene: TRBD1; J gene: TRBJ2-7; clone size: -; V gene: TRBV18; CDR3 DNA: TGTGCCAGCTCACCACGGGACAGGGGACACGAGCAGTACTTC; CDR3 protein: CASSPRDRGHEQYF
D gene: -; J gene: TRBJ1-5; clone size: -; V gene: TRBV29-1; CDR3 DNA: TGCAGCTACGCGAGAGGGATCAATCAGCCCCAGCATTTT; CDR3 protein: CSYARGINQPQHF
D gene: TRBD2; J gene: TRBJ2-3; clone size: -; V gene: TRBV19; CDR3 DNA: TGTGCCAGTAGCCCCGGGACTAGCGGAAGCACAGATACGCAGTATTTT; CDR3 protein: CASSPGTSGSTDTQYF
D gene: -; J gene: TRBJ1-2; clone size: -; V gene: TRBV30; CDR3 DNA: TGTGCCTGGAGTGTACTTGGCACCGGGCGGTACAACTTC; CDR3 protein: CAWSVLGTGRYNF
D gene: -; J gene: TRBJ2-5; clone size: few; V gene: TRBV7-3; CDR3 DNA: TGTGCCAGCAGCTTAACGGGAAACCGAGGAGAGACCCAGTACTTC; CDR3 protein: CASSLTGNRGETQYF
D gene: TRBD2; J gene: TRBJ2-7; clone size: few; V gene: TRBV7-2; CDR3 DNA: TGTGCCAGCAGCTTAGGAACAACTAGCGGGACCTACGAGCAGTACTTC; CDR3 protein: CASSLGTTSGTYEQYF
D gene: -; J gene: TRBJ2-2; clone size: few; V gene: TRBV9; CDR3 DNA: TGTGCCAGCAGCGTTCAGGGTAACACCGGGGAGCTGTTTTTT; CDR3 protein: CASSVQGNTGELFF
D gene: -; J gene: TRBJ2-7; clone size: few; V gene: TRBV4-2; CDR3 DNA: TGTGCCAGCAGCCAAGATCTTTCAGAAGCTCCCTACGAGCAGTACTTC; CDR3 protein: CASSQDLSEAPYEQYF
D gene: -; J gene: TRBJ2-2; clone size: -; V gene: TRBV9; CDR3 DNA: TGTGCCAGCAGACGGGACACCGGGGAGCTGTTTTTT; CDR3 protein: CASRRDTGELFF
D gene: TRBD1; J gene: TRBJ1-5; clone size: few; V gene: TRBV7-8; CDR3 DNA: TGTGCCAGCAGCCCGAATGGACAGGGAATTCAGCCCCAGCATTTT; CDR3 protein: CASSPNGQGIQPQHF
D gene: TRBD2; J gene: TRBJ2-1; clone size: -; V gene: TRBV10-2; CDR3 DNA: TGCGCCAGCAGTGCCAGCGGGAGTAATGAGCAGTTCTTC; CDR3 protein: CASSASGSNEQFF
D gene: -; J gene: TRBJ1-2; clone size: -; V gene: TRBV29-1; CDR3 DNA: TGCAGCGTAGGTTGGTCCCGGGGCTACACCTTC; CDR3 protein: CSVGWSRGYTF
D gene: -; J gene: TRBJ2-1; clone size: few; V gene: TRBV7-2; CDR3 DNA: TGTGCCAGCAGCTTAGTCCCCAATGAGCAGTTCTTC; CDR3 protein: CASSLVPNEQFF
D gene: TRBD2; J gene: TRBJ2-7; clone size: -; V gene: TRBV10-3; CDR3 DNA: TGTGCCATCAGTGAGGGGCTAGCGGGAGACTACGAGCAGTACTTC; CDR3 protein: CAISEGLAGDYEQYF
D gene: TRBD2; J gene: TRBJ2-1; clone size: -; V gene: TRBV30; CDR3 DNA: TGTGCCTGGAGTCGGGAGGACGAGCAGTTCTTC; CDR3 protein: CAWSREDEQFF
D gene: -; J gene: TRBJ2-5; clone size: -; V gene: TRBV4-2; CDR3 DNA: TGTGCCAGCAGCCAAGATTTTCCTGATCAAGAGACCCAGTACTTC; CDR3 protein: CASSQDFPDQETQYF
D gene: -; J gene: TRBJ2-1; clone size: few; V gene: TRBV9; CDR3 DNA: TGTGCCAGCAGCGGTACAGTAGGAAGGAATGAGCAGTTCTTC; CDR3 protein: CASSGTVGRNEQFF
D gene: TRBD2; J gene: TRBJ2-3; clone size: few; V gene: TRBV13; CDR3 DNA: TGTGCCAGCAGCCTCCTACTAGCGGGGGACACAGATACGCAGTATTTT; CDR3 protein: CASSLLLAGDTDTQYF
D gene: -; J gene: TRBJ1-5; clone size: few; V gene: TRBV6-1; CDR3 DNA: TGTGCCAGCAGTGAATATAGGGGTCAGCCCCAGCATTTT; CDR3 protein: CASSEYRGQPQHF
D gene: -; J gene: TRBJ1-1; clone size: few; V gene: TRBV4-3; CDR3 DNA: TGCGCCAGCAGCCAAGATCGGAGTCAGGGTAGAAATCAAATGAACACTGAAGCTTTCTTT; CDR3 protein: CASSQDRSQGRNQMNTEAFF
D gene: TRBD2; J gene: TRBJ2-6; clone size: few; V gene: TRBV28; CDR3 DNA: TGTGCCAGCAGTGTGGGCGGGGGTTGGGACGGGGCCAACGTCCTGACTTTC; CDR3 protein: CASSVGGGWDGANVLTF
D gene: -; J gene: TRBJ2-1; clone size: -; V gene: TRBV7-7; CDR3 DNA: TGTGCTAGCAGTGGGGCGAATACACTCTACAATGAGCAGTTCTTC; CDR3 protein: CASSGANTLYNEQFF
D gene: TRBD1; J gene: TRBJ1-2; clone size: few; V gene: TRBV9; CDR3 DNA: TGTGCCAGCAGCACAGGGACAGGGCCCTTCTATGGCTACACCTTC; CDR3 protein: CASSTGTGPFYGYTF
D gene: -; J gene: TRBJ2-7; clone size: few; V gene: TRBV20-1; CDR3 DNA: TGCAGTGCTAGAGATCGGGACGAGCAGTACTTC; CDR3 protein: CSARDRDEQYF
D gene: -; J gene: TRBJ2-7; clone size: few; V gene: TRBV2; CDR3 DNA: TGTGCCAGCAGCGGCGGACACTCCTACGAGCAGTACTTC; CDR3 protein: CASSGGHSYEQYF
D gene: TRBD1; J gene: TRBJ2-3; clone size: -; V gene: TRBV5-1; CDR3 DNA: TGCGCCAGCAGCTTATGGACAGGGGCCGATACGCAGTATTTT; CDR3 protein: CASSLWTGADTQYF
D gene: -; J gene: TRBJ2-7; clone size: -; V gene: TRBV28; CDR3 DNA: TGTGCCAGCACCTCCCGAGGGGCGACGGGGGAGCAGTACTTC; CDR3 protein: CASTSRGATGEQYF